The clone carrying this TCR beta chain was found a few times. Germline V gene sequence: CDR1 SEHNR, CDR2 FQNEAQ (reference sequence). CDR3 length: 16 residues. With V trimmed by 5 bases and J by 0 bases, 9 bases remained unmatched. TCRdb itself ran the 5' RACE reads through MiXCR, one entry per CDR3 protein. This table holds 300,000 to 350,000 distinct CDR3 sequences, 10% to 15% found once. This sample was taken from a study of identical twins. These data also formed part of another study, on yellow fever vaccine responses in identical twins.

Sequenced input: CD8+ T cells sorted from blood. The receptor's source is a woman aged 18-29 years in good health. The V call is TRBV7-9, the J call TRBJ2-7; 8 positions agree with TRBD2. The CDR3: CASSAFAGGPSYEQYF. CDR3 coding DNA: TGTGCCAGCAGCGCGTTTGCGGGAGGACCCTCCTACGAGCAGTACTTC.